This TCR beta chain was found in a study of T-cell memory formation after mild COVID-19. V lost 5 bases and J 7 bases, leaving 23 bases between the germline ends. This CDR3 contains 16 residues. This clonotype was seen a handful of times. TCRdb re-derived calls from the 5' RACE reads in MiXCR, one entry per CDR3 protein. The table has hundreds of thousands of distinct CDR3 sequences, more than 20% seen once. The TCR originated in an adult woman who had mild COVID-19 (a few samples of this study predate the infection). Cell type and time point are not known. Sequenced sample: PBMCs or a T cell subset sorted from them (not recorded which). The gene calls are TRBV12-3 or TRBV12-4 and TRBJ2-5; D may correspond to TRBD1 or TRBD2 (6 bases each). CDR3 loop: CASSIRELARGGTQYF. As DNA, the CDR3 is TGTGCCAGCAGTATTCGGGAGCTCGCCAGGGGAGGGACCCAGTACTTC.